The clone carrying this T cell receptor (beta chain) was seen a few times. This entry comes from a study of blood T cells in healthy people across ages. PCR was performed a second time for about 7 to 12 cycles using a sample-barcoded 5' primer and a J-beta primer mix. TCRdb re-analysed the 5' RACE reads in MiXCR, keeping a single row per CDR3 protein. In the table there are over a million distinct CDR3 sequences, approximately 39% of which are singletons. This CDR3 is built from 15 residues. V lost 6 bases, J lost 8 bases, and 12 bases stayed unmatched. CDR1 is LGHDT, CDR2 YNNKEL, per germline (reference sequence).

The clonotype originates from a woman aged 18-35 years in good health. Material: blood. The chain uses TRBV3-1 and TRBJ2-1; 8 bases agree with TRBD2. CDR3 protein: CASRPPGGAKDEQFF. As DNA, the CDR3 is TGTGCCAGCAGACCACCCGGGGGGGCCAAGGATGAGCAGTTCTTC.